This T cell receptor (beta chain) originates from a study of blood T cell repertoires in COVID-19. Study background: Sites in the United States, Italy and Spain provided acute and convalescent COVID-19 samples. In each case, the material was cDNA or gDNA derived from T cells, B-cell-depleted T cells, or PBMCs.

This clone was seen a single time. Original processing notes: Amplification of reference gene primers was used by the study to estimate nucleated cell counts. Assay: immunoSEQ multiplex PCR; the TCRdb copy retains only in-frame clones and omits some. That table is the source of V, J and clone size, and D and trimming were worked out from the DNA. The sample carries about 73,000 clones, approximately 80% recorded once. This CDR3 contains 17 residues. V was clipped by 3 bases and J by 2 bases; unmatched bases: 13. Germline assignment: CDR1 GTSNPN and CDR2 SVGIG (reference sequence). This chain uses TRBV30 with TRBJ2-7, with 10 positions matching TRBD2. Source material: peripheral blood. The TCR comes from a man aged 80 or over with active or convalescent COVID-19. The CDR3 DNA follows: TGTGCCTGGAGCGCCGGGCTTCTAGCGGGAGAGACCTACGAGCAGTACTTC. As protein: CAWSAGLLAGETYEQYF.